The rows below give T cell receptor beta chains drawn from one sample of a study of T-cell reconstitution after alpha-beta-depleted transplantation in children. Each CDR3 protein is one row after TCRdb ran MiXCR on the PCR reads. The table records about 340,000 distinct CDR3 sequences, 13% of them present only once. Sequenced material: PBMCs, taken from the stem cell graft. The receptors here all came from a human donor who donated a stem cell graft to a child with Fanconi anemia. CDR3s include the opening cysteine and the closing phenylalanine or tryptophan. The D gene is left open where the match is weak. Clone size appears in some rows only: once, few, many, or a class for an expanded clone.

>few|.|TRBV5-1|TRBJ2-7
CASSFSWTSGDEQYF
TGCGCCAGCAGCTTTTCGTGGACTTCTGGGGACGAGCAGTACTTC
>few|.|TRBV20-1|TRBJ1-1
CSASKNTEAFF
TGCAGTGCTAGCAAGAACACTGAAGCTTTCTTT
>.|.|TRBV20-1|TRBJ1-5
CSAREGGAGQPQHF
TGCAGTGCTAGAGAAGGGGGGGCTGGTCAGCCCCAGCATTTT
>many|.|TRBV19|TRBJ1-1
CASSPLQGNTEAFF
TGTGCCAGTAGTCCCCTACAGGGCAACACTGAAGCTTTCTTT
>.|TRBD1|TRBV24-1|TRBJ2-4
CATSDSYRGTKNIQYF
TGTGCCACCAGTGATTCATACAGGGGAACCAAAAACATTCAGTACTTC
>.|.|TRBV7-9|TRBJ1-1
CALQRDQGATMNTEAFF
TGTGCCCTGCAGCGGGACCAAGGGGCGACAATGAACACTGAAGCTTTCTTT
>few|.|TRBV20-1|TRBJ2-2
CSASPDSTGELFF
TGCAGTGCTAGCCCAGACTCCACCGGGGAGCTGTTTTTT
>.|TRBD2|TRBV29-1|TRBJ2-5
CSVVAGDSQETQYF
TGCAGCGTTGTCGCGGGGGATAGCCAAGAGACCCAGTACTTC
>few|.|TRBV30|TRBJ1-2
CAWWSLNPQGYTF
TGTGCCTGGTGGAGCCTAAACCCACAGGGCTACACCTTC
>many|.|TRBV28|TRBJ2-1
CASSYGGTSYNEQFF
TGTGCCAGCAGTTATGGGGGGACCTCCTACAATGAGCAGTTCTTC
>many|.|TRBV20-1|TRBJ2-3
CSASRGGPKDTQYF
TGCAGTGCTAGCAGGGGGGGGCCTAAAGATACGCAGTATTTT
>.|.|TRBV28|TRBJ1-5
CASSREVRTQPQHF
TGTGCCAGCAGTCGCGAGGTGCGGACTCAGCCCCAGCATTTT
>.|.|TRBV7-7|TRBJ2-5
CASSSRVAGTETQYF
TGTGCTAGCAGCTCCCGTGTGGCGGGCACAGAGACCCAGTACTTC
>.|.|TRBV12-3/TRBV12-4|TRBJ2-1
CASSSTDLRGNEQFF
TGTGCCAGCAGTTCGACGGACCTCAGGGGCAATGAGCAGTTCTTC
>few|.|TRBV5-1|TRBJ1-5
CASSLEGRDFQPQHF
TGCGCCAGCAGCTTAGAGGGCAGGGATTTTCAGCCCCAGCATTTT
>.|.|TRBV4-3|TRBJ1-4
CASSRFQGGGEKLFF
TGCGCCAGCAGCCGTTTCCAAGGTGGGGGGGAAAAACTGTTTTTT
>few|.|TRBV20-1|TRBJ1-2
CSAPTGDRLPTYGYTF
TGCAGTGCTCCTACCGGTGACAGGCTACCGACCTATGGCTACACCTTC
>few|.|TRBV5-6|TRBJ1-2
CASSLPSGGGYTF
TGTGCCAGCAGCTTGCCGAGCGGAGGAGGCTACACCTTC
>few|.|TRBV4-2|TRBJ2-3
CASSRVLPDTQYF
TGTGCCAGCAGCCGGGTTCTCCCAGATACGCAGTATTTT
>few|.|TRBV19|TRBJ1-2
CASTLSGGYYGYTF
TGTGCCAGTACCCTTAGTGGTGGTTACTATGGCTACACCTTC
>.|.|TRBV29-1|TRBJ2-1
CSVDNSRGNEQFF
TGCAGCGTTGATAACTCCCGGGGGAATGAGCAGTTCTTC
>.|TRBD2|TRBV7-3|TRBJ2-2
CAISSGVLAGGSTGELFF
TGTGCCATCAGCTCCGGCGTACTAGCGGGGGGGAGCACCGGGGAGCTGTTTTTT
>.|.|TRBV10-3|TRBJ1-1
CAISAPPGRGMNTEAFF
TGTGCCATCAGTGCCCCTCCGGGACGCGGGATGAACACTGAAGCTTTCTTT
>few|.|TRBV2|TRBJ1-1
CASTPSMSQAFF
TGTGCCAGCACTCCCTCGATGTCCCAAGCTTTCTTT
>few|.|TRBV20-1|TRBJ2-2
CSARDPGRSGELFF
TGCAGTGCTAGGGACCCCGGACGGTCCGGGGAGCTGTTTTTT
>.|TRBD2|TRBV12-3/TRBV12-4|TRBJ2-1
CASRFYPGGEQFF
TGTGCCAGCAGGTTCTACCCCGGGGGGGAGCAGTTCTTC
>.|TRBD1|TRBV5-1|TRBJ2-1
CASSFAQGALIDEQFF
TGCGCCAGCAGCTTCGCACAGGGGGCGCTTATCGATGAGCAGTTCTTC
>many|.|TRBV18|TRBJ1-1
CASSPPSLDTEAFF
TGTGCCAGCTCACCTCCTAGTTTGGACACTGAAGCTTTCTTT
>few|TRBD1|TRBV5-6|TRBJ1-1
CASTPQGGDTEAFF
TGTGCCAGCACCCCTCAGGGGGGGGATACTGAAGCTTTCTTT
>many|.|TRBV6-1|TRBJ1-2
CASSEAGTVAYGYTF
TGTGCCAGCAGTGAAGCGGGAACAGTCGCCTATGGCTACACCTTC
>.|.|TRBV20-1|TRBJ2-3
CSARDPRGAGDTQYF
TGCAGTGCTAGAGATCCAAGGGGCGCAGGGGATACGCAGTATTTT
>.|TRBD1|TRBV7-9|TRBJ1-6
CASSFTGGEGSPLHF
TGTGCCAGCAGCTTCACAGGGGGCGAAGGTTCACCCCTCCACTTT
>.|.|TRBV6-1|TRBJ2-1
CASDYPYPYNEQFF
TGTGCCAGCGACTACCCATACCCCTACAATGAGCAGTTCTTC
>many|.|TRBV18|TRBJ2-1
CASSPIVVDSYNEQFF
TGTGCCAGCTCACCAATCGTGGTTGACTCCTACAATGAGCAGTTCTTC
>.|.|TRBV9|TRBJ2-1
CASSVAKGLRNEQFF
TGTGCCAGCAGCGTGGCTAAGGGACTTCGCAATGAGCAGTTCTTC
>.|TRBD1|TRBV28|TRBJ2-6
CASSPGTGGPGANVLTF
TGTGCCAGCAGTCCTGGGACAGGGGGCCCTGGGGCCAACGTCCTGACTTTC
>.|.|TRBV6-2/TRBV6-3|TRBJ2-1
CASRRDSGHYNEQFF
TGTGCCAGCCGTAGGGATAGCGGACACTACAATGAGCAGTTCTTC